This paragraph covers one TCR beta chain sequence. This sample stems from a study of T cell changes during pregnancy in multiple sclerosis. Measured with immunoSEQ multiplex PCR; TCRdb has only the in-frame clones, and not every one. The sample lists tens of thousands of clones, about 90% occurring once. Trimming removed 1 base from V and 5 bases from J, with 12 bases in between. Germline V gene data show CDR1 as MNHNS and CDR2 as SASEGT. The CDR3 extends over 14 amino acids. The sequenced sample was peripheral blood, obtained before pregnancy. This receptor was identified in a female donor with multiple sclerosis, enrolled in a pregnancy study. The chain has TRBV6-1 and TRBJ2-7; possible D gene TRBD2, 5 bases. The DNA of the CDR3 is TGTGCCAGCAGTGAAGACGCTAGCCCCCACGAGCAGTACTTC. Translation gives CASSEDASPHEQYF.